The 15 T cell receptor beta chains below all came from one sample that was sequenced in a study of blood T cell repertoires in COVID-19. This table comes from immunoSEQ multiplex PCR, and its TCRdb copy is limited to in-frame clones, with some not included. Of about 180,000 clones detected, 80% to 90% appear once; the ten largest clones hold less than 25%. Specimen: peripheral blood. The receptors here all came from a man between 65 and 80 years old with active or convalescent COVID-19.

The chain links TRBV28 to TRBJ1-1, with 7 bases that match TRBD1. The CDR3 runs to 15 residues. J gave up 3 bases and V 8 bases, and 12 bases lay outside the gene matches. The V gene's germline CDR1 is MDHEN and CDR2 SYDVKM. In DNA form, the CDR3 reads TGTGCCAGCCGGGGGGGGACAGAAACGGACACTGAAGCTTTCTTT. Its translation is CASRGGTETDTEAFF.

J is TRBJ2-3 and V is TRBV5-4, with D maybe TRBD1 (5 bases). Trimming removed 2 bases at V and 7 bases at J, with 8 bases between. CDR3 size: 12 residues. CDR1 and CDR2 (germline): SGHNT, YYREEE (reference sequence). The CDR3 DNA follows: TGTGCCAGCAGCTTCGACAGATATACGCAGTATTTT. Translating it yields CASSFDRYTQYF.

This chain connects TRBV25-1 to TRBJ2-7; D possibly corresponds to TRBD1 (6 bases). The CDR3 has 15 residues. In germline, CDR1 is MGHDK, CDR2 SYGVNS. Between the trimmed V and J ends, which lost 0 bases and 4 bases, there was a span of 13 bases. CDR3 bases: TGTGCCAGCAGTGAATACTTTGGACAGCTATACGAGCAGTACTTC. The encoded protein is CASSEYFGQLYEQYF.

As for this clone: A much larger clone lies one base from this, so it may be a read error. The chain links TRBV9 to TRBJ1-6; 8 nucleotides align to TRBD1. The trim removed 4 bases at V and 7 bases at J, leaving 4 bases unmatched. This CDR3 is 14 amino acids long. Per germline, CDR1 SGDLS and CDR2 YYNGEE. In DNA form, the CDR3 reads TGTGCCAGCAGCCCCCGGACAGGGAATTCACCCCTCCACTTT. This codes for CASSPRTGNSPLHF.

The sample holds one count of this clone. This chain links TRBV3-1 (or the pseudogene TRBV3-2) with TRBJ1-1; TRBD1 is a possible D gene (5 bases). Germline V gives CDR1 LGHDT, CDR2 YNNKEL (reference sequence). CDR3 length equals 13 residues. Trimming pared 8 bases from V and 5 bases from J, leaving 15 bases between. The CDR3 sequence: CASAVVGGTEAFF. The CDR3 coding sequence is TGTGCCAGCGCCGTAGTCGGGGGTACTGAAGCTTTCTTT.

This chain uses TRBV19 with TRBJ1-5; 7 nucleotides agree with TRBD1. This CDR3 is 15 amino acids long. V lost 7 bases, J lost 0 bases, and 6 bases stayed unmatched. CDR1 and CDR2 from the germline V gene are LNHDA and SQIVND (reference sequence). CDR3 residues: CASIQGGYSNQPQHF. CDR3 coding DNA: TGTGCCAGTATCCAAGGGGGCTATAGCAATCAGCCCCAGCATTTT. The complete variable domain, with remaining parts taken from reference TRBV19 and TRBJ1-5, reads DGGITQSPKYLFRKEGQNVTLSCEQNLNHDAMYWYRQDPGQGLRLIYYSQIVNDFQKGDIAEGYSVSREKKESFPLTVTSAQKNPTAFYLCASIQGGYSNQPQHFGDGTRLSIL.

This chain uses TRBV3-1 (or the pseudogene TRBV3-2) with TRBJ1-2, with TRBD1 matching over 12 bases. This CDR3 is 16 amino acids long. Germline CDR1 is LGHDT and CDR2 is YNNKEL (reference sequence). The J segment lost 4 bases and the V segment lost 8 bases, leaving 11 bases of the junction unmatched. The CDR3 coding sequence is TGTGCCAGCGCCGGGACAGGGGGCGGGTTGCTCTATGGCTACACCTTC. The encoded protein is CASAGTGGGLLYGYTF.

This clone was detected only once. The chain couples TRBV18 to TRBJ2-5, with TRBD2 identical over 7 bases. There are 17 residues in the CDR3. With 3 bases clipped from V and 2 bases from J, the junction kept 12 bases outside the gene matches. The germline V gene encodes CDR1 KGHSH and CDR2 LQKENI. CDR3 loop: CASSPVIRRGGQETQYF. For the CDR3, the DNA is TGTGCCAGCTCACCCGTCATCAGGAGGGGAGGGCAAGAGACCCAGTACTTC.

The CDR3: CASREGQLNTEAFF. DNA for the CDR3: TGTGCCAGTAGGGAGGGACAGCTTAACACTGAAGCTTTCTTT. The chain uses TRBV19 and TRBJ1-1; 7 nucleotides line up with TRBD1. With V trimmed by 6 bases and J by 2 bases, 6 bases remained unmatched. CDR3 size: 14 residues. From germline, CDR1 is LNHDA and CDR2 SQIVND (reference sequence).

The rearrangement joins TRBV5-1 to TRBJ2-1, with TRBD1 matching 7 bases. Per the germline V gene, CDR1 is SGHRS and CDR2 is YFSETQ. The V gene end was trimmed by 4 bases and the J gene end by 0 bases; junction bases not matched to a gene: 7. This CDR3 has 16 residues. In nucleotides, the CDR3 is TGCGCCAGCAGCGCCGGACAGGACATCTCCTACAATGAGCAGTTCTTC. Protein: CASSAGQDISYNEQFF. The full variable domain, its missing parts supplied by reference TRBV5-1 and TRBJ2-1, is KAGVTQTPRYLIKTRGQQVTLSCSPISGHRSVSWYQQTPGQGLQFLFEYFSETQRNKGNFPGRFSGRQFSNSRSEMNVSTLELGDSALYLCASSAGQDISYNEQFFGPGTRLTVL.

This chain joins TRBV7-9 and TRBJ2-1; TRBD1 aligns across 8 bases. The V gene's germline CDR1 is SEHNR and CDR2 FQNEAQ (reference sequence). Trimming cost V 3 bases and J 6 bases; bases outside gene matches: 7. The CDR3 is 15 amino acids. The chain's CDR3 is CASSFLDRVINEQFF. Here the CDR3 DNA reads TGTGCCAGCAGCTTCCTGGACAGGGTCATCAATGAGCAGTTCTTC. The whole variable domain, remainder taken from reference TRBV7-9 and TRBJ2-1, is DTGVSQNPRHKITKRGQNVTFRCDPISEHNRLYWYRQTLGQGPEFLTYFQNEAQLEKSRLLSDRFSAERPKGSFSTLEIQRTEQGDSAMYLCASSFLDRVINEQFFGPGTRLTVL.

The chain carries TRBV25-1 and TRBJ1-6, with TRBD1 matching over 7 bases. The CDR3 spans 15 residues. The germline gives CDR1 MGHDK, CDR2 SYGVNS. The V and J ends lost 6 bases and 5 bases, in that order; junction bases with no gene match: 7. In DNA, the CDR3 is TGTGCCAGCAGGACCACAGGGACAGATAATTCACCCCTCCACTTT. Protein sequence: CASRTTGTDNSPLHF.

This chain links TRBV2 with TRBJ2-7; D uncertain. V was cut by 4 bases and J by 0 bases, with 10 bases left in between. The CDR3 contains 14 residues. From germline, CDR1 is SNHLY and CDR2 FYNNEI. The CDR3, as DNA: TGTGCCAGCAGTGCGCGGCCAAGCTCCTACGAGCAGTACTTC. Protein sequence: CASSARPSSYEQYF.

This clone is medium-sized. The J gene is TRBJ2-1, the V gene TRBV5-5; 8 nucleotides align to TRBD1. The CDR3 contains 14 residues. J gave up 7 bases and V 4 bases, and 7 bases lay outside the gene matches. Germline values: CDR1 SGHKS, CDR2 YYEKEE (reference sequence). CDR3 region: CASSPVRDRNEQFF. The CDR3 DNA sequence: TGTGCCAGCAGCCCCGTCAGGGACAGGAATGAGCAGTTCTTC.

The V and J genes are TRBV9 and TRBJ1-4; a possible D gene is TRBD1 (6 bases). Per the germline V gene, CDR1 is SGDLS and CDR2 is YYNGEE. The CDR3 is 15 amino acids. V lost 4 bases and J lost 11, with 21 bases in between. This CDR3 reads CASSPTGQPYEKLFF. The CDR3 nucleotides are TGTGCCAGCAGCCCTACCGGACAGCCCTACGAGAAACTGTTTTTT.